This TCR beta chain was retrieved from a study of blood T cell repertoires in COVID-19. In germline, CDR1 is LGHNA, CDR2 YNFKEQ. V was cut by 0 bases and J by 8 bases, with 5 bases left in between. There are 12 residues in the CDR3. Sequencing used immunoSEQ multiplex PCR; TCRdb keeps in-frame clones, though not all of them. The sample includes roughly 260,000 clones, 80% to 90% of them seen just once. The chain uses TRBV4-2 and TRBJ2-1; no reliable D call. The sequenced sample was peripheral blood. The TCR sequence derives from a woman in her forties or fifties with acute or convalescent COVID-19. CDR3 nucleotides: TGTGCCAGCAGCCAAGATATTGATGAGCAGTTCTTC. Its protein is CASSQDIDEQFF.